This TCR beta chain was captured in a study of cytomegalovirus exposure and HLA in healthy donors. The germline CDR1 and CDR2 sequences are LNHDA and SQIVND (reference sequence). The CDR3 loop spans 13 amino acids. Trimming pared 3 bases from V and 9 bases from J, leaving 12 bases between. Here immunoSEQ multiplex PCR was the method, and the copy in TCRdb shows in-frame clones only, minus some. The sample shows about 160,000 clones, around 92% of them seen only once. The V gene is TRBV19, the J gene TRBJ2-1, with a possible D match to TRBD1 (5 bases). The sequenced sample was PBMCs. The clonotype comes from a man aged 18 to 30 in good health and CMV-seropositive. The CDR3 spells CASSIRAAAEQFF. In DNA, the CDR3 is TGTGCCAGTAGTATCAGGGCGGCGGCTGAGCAGTTCTTC.